The clone carrying this TCR beta chain was found once. Its antigen is currently unknown. A junction boundary mismatches the germline segment, possibly from a read error. Next came a second PCR, run for roughly 7 to 12 cycles, which used a sample-barcoded 5' primer along with a J-beta primer mix. Every sample gave at least 2.5 million paired-end reads containing CDR3. From the 5' RACE reads, TCRdb called clonotypes with MiXCR, one entry per CDR3 protein. This table holds some 1,800,000 distinct CDR3 sequences, about two fifths found once. This record comes from a study of blood T cells in healthy people across ages. The CDR3 spans 13 residues. Study outcomes and limitations: Age advanced and TCR beta diversity per million T cells fell, roughly linearly.

The sequence was collected from a human donor in good health. Sequenced: blood. The V and J genes are TRBV12-3 or TRBV12-4 and TRBJ1-2; maybe TRBD1 (6 bases). The CDR3 sequence: CAGSFGGDYGYTF. CDR3 DNA sequence: TGTGCCGGCAGTTTTGGGGGCGACTATGGCTACACCTTC.